Sequencing of this T cell receptor beta chain was carried out in a study of blood T cell repertoires in COVID-19. Study as a whole: The United States, Italy and Spain were the sources of the acute and convalescent COVID-19 samples. T cells, B-cell-depleted T cells, or PBMCs provided the cDNA or gDNA that served as material.

Original analysis: The authors estimated nucleated cell counts from reference gene primer amplification. Libraries were prepared by immunoSEQ multiplex PCR; TCRdb keeps only in-frame clonotypes and omits some of them. That table is the source of V, J and clone size, and D and trimming were worked out from the DNA. The profile shows about 86,000 clones, about nine tenths of them singletons. The germline V gene has CDR1 SEHNR and CDR2 FQNEAQ (reference sequence). V lost 5 bases to trimming and J lost 6 bases, with 14 bases between them. CDR3 size: 14 residues. The chain combines TRBV7-9 with TRBJ2-1, with D possibly being TRBD2 (5 bases). Material for sequencing was peripheral blood. The receptor was derived from a human donor in a cohort sampled during active COVID-19. The DNA for the CDR3 is TGTGCCAGCAGCGAAAGTGAGGGATTCAATGAGCAGTTCTTC. This encodes CASSESEGFNEQFF.